The present T cell receptor (beta chain) was sequenced within a study of CD8 T cells in Susac syndrome. Germline CDR1 is MNHEY and CDR2 is SMNVEV (reference sequence). The length of the CDR3 is 12 residues. V shed 7 bases and J shed 7 bases, with 8 bases lying between them. After extraction with the RNeasy kit, roughly 0.45 to 1 ug of the RNA was reverse transcribed using random hexamers. Multiplex immunoSEQ PCR targeted 54 Vbeta and 13 Jbeta TCR beta segments. A single record per CDR3 protein comes from TCRdb applying MiXCR to the immunoSEQ multiplex PCR reads. Of about 52,000 distinct CDR3 sequences in the sample, around 93% were seen once. Both CD4+ and CD8+ T cells were negatively isolated, and TEMRA cells underwent FACS enrichment.

The clonotype originates from a human donor with multiple sclerosis. V usage is TRBV27 and J usage is TRBJ1-6; D is unresolved. Sequences were obtained from CD8+ T cells from PBMCs. The CDR3 sequence is CASMTWNSPLHF. For the CDR3, the DNA is TGTGCCAGCATGACTTGGAATTCACCCCTCCACTTT.